This T cell receptor beta chain derives from a study of T cells expressing NK-cell markers. For the study at large: Sequenced donors, eight in total, included seven who were HCMV-seropositive and one who was seronegative. Study-wide results and limits: Whether the expanded NKG2C+ T cell clones recognized HCMV remained unclear. Top CD8+ clonotypes included the dominant CD3+CD56+NKG2C+ clonotypes in several donors.

Germline V gene lookup returns CDR1 LGHNA and CDR2 YSLEER. The CDR3 is made up of 16 amino acids. As regards this clonotype: The antigen is unknown.

TCRdb reprocessed the 5' RACE reads and reports one entry per CDR3 protein, with no DNA. Recorded for this sample: 550,000 to 600,000 distinct CDR3 sequences. The receptor was isolated from a man younger than 35 in good health. The chain carries TRBV4-3 and TRBJ2-3; TCRdb gives TRBD1 as the D gene, but with no DNA this cannot be confirmed. Sample: blood T cells: a sorted CD56 or NKG2C T cell subset, CD4+ or CD8+ T cells, or bulk PBMC T cells (not recorded which). CDR3 sequence: CASSQDATGRTDTQYF.